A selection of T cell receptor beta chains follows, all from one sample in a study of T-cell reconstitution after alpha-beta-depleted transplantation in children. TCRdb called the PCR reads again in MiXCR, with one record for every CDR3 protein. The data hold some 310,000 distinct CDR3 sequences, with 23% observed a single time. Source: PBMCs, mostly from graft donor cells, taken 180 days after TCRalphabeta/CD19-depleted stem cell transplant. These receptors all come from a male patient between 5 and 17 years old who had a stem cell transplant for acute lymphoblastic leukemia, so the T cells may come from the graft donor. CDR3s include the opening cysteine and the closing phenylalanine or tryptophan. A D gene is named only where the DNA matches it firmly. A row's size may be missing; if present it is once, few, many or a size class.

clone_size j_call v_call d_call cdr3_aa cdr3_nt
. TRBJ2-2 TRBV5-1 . CASGLVPQHRGPGELFF TGCGCCAGCGGTCTAGTTCCTCAACACCGGGGGCCCGGGGAGCTGTTTTTT
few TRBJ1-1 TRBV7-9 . CASSLSPFGPNTEAFF TGTGCCAGCAGCTTATCTCCCTTCGGGCCGAACACTGAAGCTTTCTTT
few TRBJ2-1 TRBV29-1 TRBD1 CSAGTDSYNEQFF TGCAGCGCTGGGACAGACTCCTACAATGAGCAGTTCTTC
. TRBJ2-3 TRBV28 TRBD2 CASREEVLSTDTQYF TGTGCCAGCCGGGAGGAAGTACTCAGCACAGATACGCAGTATTTT
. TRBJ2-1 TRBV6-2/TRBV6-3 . CASSYRASFYNEQSF TGTGCCAGCAGTTACCGGGCCAGTTTTTACAATGAGCAGTCCTTC
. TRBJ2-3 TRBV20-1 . CSARDRGLATDTQYF TGCAGTGCTAGAGATCGGGGGCTAGCCACAGATACGCAGTATTTT
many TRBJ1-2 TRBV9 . CASSGWSQLYGYTF TGTGCCAGCAGCGGCTGGTCCCAACTTTATGGCTACACCTTC
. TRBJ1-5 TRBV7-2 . CASSLGMLVVSNQPQHF TGTGCCAGCAGCTTAGGAATGTTGGTCGTTAGCAATCAGCCCCAGCATTTT
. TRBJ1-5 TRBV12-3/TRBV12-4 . CASSLRSSTLNNQPQHF TGTGCCAGCAGTTTACGTTCCTCAACCTTGAACAATCAGCCCCAGCATTTT
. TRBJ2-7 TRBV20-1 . CSARSGNYEQYF TGCAGTGCTAGATCCGGGAACTACGAGCAGTACTTC
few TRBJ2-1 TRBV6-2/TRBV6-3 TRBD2 CASSFSGTSAEQFF TGTGCCAGCAGTTTTTCCGGGACTAGCGCCGAGCAGTTCTTC
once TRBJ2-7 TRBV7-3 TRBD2 CASSKSSGLGGYEQYF TGTGCCAGCAGCAAGTCGTCGGGACTAGGAGGCTACGAGCAGTACTTC
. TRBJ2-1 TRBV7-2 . CASSLGSGGNEQFF TGTGCCAGCAGCTTGGGAAGCGGAGGTAATGAGCAGTTCTTC
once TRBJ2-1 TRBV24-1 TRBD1 CATSDIGQGNEQFF TGTGCCACCAGTGATATCGGACAGGGCAATGAGCAGTTCTTC
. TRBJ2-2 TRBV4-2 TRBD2 CASSQESDLAGTGELFF TGTGCCAGCAGCCAAGAGTCGGATCTAGCGGGGACCGGGGAGCTGTTTTTT
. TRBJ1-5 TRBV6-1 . CASSEKDSNQPQHF TGTGCCAGCAGTGAAAAGGACAGCAATCAGCCCCAGCATTTT
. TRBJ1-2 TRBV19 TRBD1 CAISTGLGYTF TGTGCCATTTCGACAGGGTTGGGCTACACCTTC
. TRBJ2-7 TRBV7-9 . CASSPITYEQYF TGTGCCAGCAGCCCCATTACCTACGAGCAGTACTTC
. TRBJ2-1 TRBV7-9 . CASSIGSLNNEQFF TGTGCCAGCAGCATCGGGAGCCTGAACAATGAGCAGTTCTTC
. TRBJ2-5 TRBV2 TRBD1 CASRRGGEETQYF TGTGCCAGCAGACGAGGGGGCGAAGAGACCCAGTACTTC
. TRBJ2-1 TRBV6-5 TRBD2 CASSLTGAGGHEQFF TGTGCCAGCAGCTTGACTGGGGCGGGAGGCCATGAGCAGTTCTTC
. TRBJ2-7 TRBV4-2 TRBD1 CASSLYGTGGYEQYF TGTGCCAGCAGCCTCTATGGGACAGGGGGCTACGAGCAGTACTTC
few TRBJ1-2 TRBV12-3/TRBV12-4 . CASSWTAPGPDYTF TGTGCCAGCAGTTGGACAGCTCCGGGCCCTGACTACACCTTC
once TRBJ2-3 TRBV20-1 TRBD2 CSARPTSGMGTDTQYF TGCAGTGCTAGACCGACTAGCGGGATGGGGACAGATACGCAGTATTTT
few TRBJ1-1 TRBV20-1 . CSASTVRSGWDTEAFF TGCAGTGCCTCTACGGTCCGTTCGGGGTGGGACACTGAAGCTTTCTTT
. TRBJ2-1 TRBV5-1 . CASSLLWLRDAYNEQFF TGCGCCAGCAGCCTGTTGTGGTTGCGGGACGCCTACAATGAGCAGTTCTTC
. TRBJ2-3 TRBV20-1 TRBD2 CSAKSGRATDTQYF TGCAGTGCTAAGAGCGGGAGGGCCACAGATACGCAGTATTTT
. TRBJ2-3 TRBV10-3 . CAIGGTLGSGTDTQYF TGTGCCATCGGAGGGACCTTGGGGTCGGGCACAGATACGCAGTATTTT
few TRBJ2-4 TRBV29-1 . CSVNTVTVTKNIQYF TGCAGCGTTAACACAGTAACTGTGACCAAAAACATTCAGTACTTC
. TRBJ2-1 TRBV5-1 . CACSPGESYNEQFF TGCGCCTGCAGCCCGGGGGAATCCTACAATGAGCAGTTCTTC
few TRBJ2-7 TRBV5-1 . CASNRYGRSGSYEQYF TGCGCCAGCAATCGGTATGGGCGAAGTGGTTCCTACGAGCAGTACTTC